These 30 T cell receptor beta chains were all obtained from the same sample, sequenced in a study of blood T cell repertoires in COVID-19. The method was immunoSEQ multiplex PCR; TCRdb's version includes in-frame clones alone and lacks a portion of them. This table holds more than 65,000 clones, around 80% found once. Sequenced material: peripheral blood. These receptors all stem from a man aged 60 to 75 with active or convalescent COVID-19.

The V call is TRBV6-5, the J call TRBJ2-1; TRBD1 might be the D (5 bases). V lost 1 base and J lost 10, with 17 bases in between. The CDR3 has 15 residues. Germline V gene data show CDR1 as MNHEY and CDR2 as SVGAGI. The CDR3 DNA follows: TGTGCCAGCAGTTACTTCGCCTACACAGGCTCCGAGCAGTTCTTC. Its protein product is CASSYFAYTGSEQFF.

The V gene is TRBV9, the J gene TRBJ1-2; D perhaps matches TRBD1 (5 bases). The ends were cut back, 6 bases at V and 7 bases at J, with 13 bases in the middle. The CDR3 sequence is 12 residues long. Per the germline V gene, CDR1 is SGDLS and CDR2 is YYNGEE. For the CDR3, the DNA is TGTGCCAGCACCAGGGATCAGGGTGGCTACACCTTC. Encoded protein: CASTRDQGGYTF.

The chain carries TRBV18 and TRBJ1-3, with D unresolved. Germline CDR1 is KGHSH and CDR2 is LQKENI. The ends were cut back, 0 bases at V and 4 bases at J, with 10 bases in the middle. The CDR3 is 15 residues long. DNA of the CDR3: TGTGCCAGCTCACCACCGGAGCGCGGGGGAAACACCATATATTTT. Protein sequence: CASSPPERGGNTIYF.

This clone was recorded once. The genes are TRBV9 and TRBJ1-2, with 11 bases fitting TRBD1. This CDR3 region has 13 residues. Germline lookup yields CDR1 SGDLS and CDR2 YYNGEE. V shed 4 bases and J 6 bases; nucleotides not matched to a gene: 2. Here the CDR3 DNA reads TGTGCCAGCAGCACGGGACAGGGGGATGGCTACACCTTC. Protein sequence: CASSTGQGDGYTF.

The chain links TRBV6-5 to TRBJ1-3; TRBD1 matches 7 bases. Trimming cost V 5 bases and J 0 bases; bases outside gene matches: 4. The CDR3 is 15 residues long. The germline gives CDR1 MNHEY, CDR2 SVGAGI. In nucleotides, the CDR3 is TGTGCCAGCAGTCCCAGGGGGGACTCTGGAAACACCATATATTTT. Its protein is CASSPRGDSGNTIYF.

The rearrangement uses TRBV6-2 or TRBV6-3 and TRBJ2-6; 8 bases match TRBD1. Losses at the gene ends were 2 bases for V and 3 bases for J; bases not matched to a gene: 9. The CDR3 covers 18 residues. Germline V CDR1 and CDR2: MNHEY, SVGEGT. The CDR3 protein is CASSYPTGELGGANVLTF. Here the CDR3 DNA reads TGTGCCAGCAGTTACCCGACAGGGGAACTTGGTGGGGCCAACGTCCTGACTTTC.

The V and J genes are TRBV7-2 and TRBJ2-1, with TRBD2 as a possible D gene (5 bases). From germline, CDR1 is SGHTA and CDR2 FQGNSA. V gave up 2 bases and J gave up 5 bases, with 10 bases separating them. CDR3 length: 14 amino acids. CDR3 DNA: TGTGCCAGCAGCTTACAGCTTAGCGACAATGAGCAGTTCTTC. Protein product: CASSLQLSDNEQFF.

The chain has TRBV7-9 and TRBJ1-6; possibly TRBD1 for D (6 bases). The CDR3 length is 16 residues. The V gene's germline CDR1 is SEHNR and CDR2 FQNEAQ (reference sequence). The ends were cut back, 3 bases at V and 5 bases at J, with 14 bases in the middle. The CDR3 nucleotides are TGTGCCAGCAGCTTTACAGGCGGGGGGCATAATTCACCCCTCCACTTT. As protein: CASSFTGGGHNSPLHF.

This rearrangement joins TRBV6-2 or TRBV6-3 to TRBJ1-5, with 8 nucleotides matching TRBD1. Germline CDR1 MNHEY, CDR2 SVGEGT. This CDR3 contains 11 residues. V was pared by 5 bases and J by 14 bases, with 5 bases of the junction left unmatched. The CDR3 coding sequence is TGTGCCAGCAGTCACGGGACAGGAAAGCATTTT. It is translated as CASSHGTGKHF.

The chain uses TRBV6-6 and TRBJ1-6; TRBD1 is a possible D gene (5 bases). Germline V gene sequence: CDR1 MNHNY, CDR2 SVGAGI (reference sequence). V lost 6 bases to trimming and J lost 8 bases, with 14 bases between them. This CDR3 is 14 amino acids long. CDR3 sequence (DNA): TGTGCCAGCAGATTACAGGCCATGGATTCACCCCTCCACTTT. Translation gives CASRLQAMDSPLHF.

There are a few counts of this clone. The rearrangement uses TRBV6-2 or TRBV6-3 and TRBJ2-2, with D maybe TRBD2 (5 bases). This CDR3 region has 17 residues. Germline CDR1 MNHEY, CDR2 SVGEGT. V was pared by 4 bases and J by 3 bases, with 18 bases between. CDR3 sequence reads: CASSFPILGSDTGELFF. Written as DNA, the CDR3 is TGTGCCAGCAGTTTTCCCATACTAGGGTCGGACACCGGGGAGCTGTTTTTT.

This clone is a singleton in its sample. The chain uses TRBV15 and TRBJ1-1, with TRBD1 matching 7 bases. V lost 0 bases and J lost 6; bases outside the gene matches: 4. This CDR3 has 14 residues. Germline V gene lookup returns CDR1 LNHNV and CDR2 YYDKDF (reference sequence). In DNA, the CDR3 is TGTGCCACCAGCAGAGATCAGGGGGGAGCTGAAGCTTTCTTT. This gives the protein CATSRDQGGAEAFF.

This chain joins TRBV7-2 and TRBJ2-7; 7 nucleotides line up with TRBD2. The ends lost 6 bases at V and 7 bases at J; junction bases unmatched: 12. This CDR3 has 14 residues. Germline V gene sequence: CDR1 SGHTA, CDR2 FQGNSA. CDR3 sequence: CASSPGWGGWEQYF. CDR3 nucleotides: TGTGCCAGCAGTCCCGGATGGGGGGGTTGGGAGCAGTACTTC.

This clone was observed once. V and J are TRBV12-3 or TRBV12-4 and TRBJ1-5; D may be TRBD1 (6 bases). This CDR3 is built from 12 residues. Deletions cut 5 bases from V and 6 bases from J, with 8 bases between. For the CDR3, the DNA is TGTGCCAGCAGTGACAGGTTTCAGCCCCAGCATTTT. Amino acids: CASSDRFQPQHF.

The chain joins TRBV7-2 to TRBJ1-1; a weak D match, TRBD1 (5 bases). Between the trimmed V and J ends, which lost 1 base and 4 bases, there was a span of 7 bases. This CDR3 is 13 amino acids long. Germline CDR1 SGHTA, CDR2 FQGNSA. CDR3 amino acids: CASSLGGGTEAFF. CDR3 DNA sequence: TGTGCCAGCAGCTTAGGGGGCGGCACTGAAGCTTTCTTT.

The rearrangement joins TRBV19 to TRBJ1-4, with 9 bases lining up with TRBD1. CDR3 size: 14 residues. CDR1 and CDR2 (germline): LNHDA, SQIVND (reference sequence). The V and J ends lost 7 bases and 7 bases, in that order; junction bases with no gene match: 7. CDR3 protein: CASTTTGGREKLFF. CDR3 DNA sequence: TGTGCCAGTACCACGACAGGGGGGCGTGAAAAACTGTTTTTT. The full variable domain, completed using reference TRBV19 and TRBJ1-4, is DGGITQSPKYLFRKEGQNVTLSCEQNLNHDAMYWYRQDPGQGLRLIYYSQIVNDFQKGDIAEGYSVSREKKESFPLTVTSAQKNPTAFYLCASTTTGGREKLFFGSGTQLSVL.

V is TRBV10-3 and J is TRBJ1-2, with D uncertain. Germline CDR1 ENHRY, CDR2 SYGVKD. The CDR3 consists of 14 residues. Trimming took off 0 bases at V and 8 bases at J, with 13 bases between the two ends. The CDR3 sequence: CAISESGGMGGYTF. DNA for the CDR3: TGTGCCATCAGTGAGTCGGGCGGGATGGGCGGCTACACCTTC.

The chain employs TRBV24-1 and TRBJ2-1, with D perhaps matching TRBD1 (6 bases). The CDR3 covers 16 residues. Trimming pared 4 bases from V and 2 bases from J, leaving 14 bases between. From germline, CDR1 is KGHDR and CDR2 SFDVKD. CDR3 loop: CATSDSGAGAYNEQFF. In nucleotides, the CDR3 is TGTGCCACCAGTGACTCGGGCGCAGGGGCCTACAATGAGCAGTTCTTC.

The chain recombines TRBV19 with TRBJ1-3, with no clear D. This CDR3 is built from 15 residues. Trimming removed 4 bases from V and 2 bases from J, with 12 bases in between. Germline CDR1 is LNHDA and CDR2 is SQIVND (reference sequence). Written as DNA, the CDR3 is TGTGCCAGTAGTACCCCGCGGGTTCCTGGAAACACCATATATTTT. It translates to CASSTPRVPGNTIYF.

The chain recombines TRBV6-6 with TRBJ1-2, with 7 nucleotides matching TRBD1. Per germline, CDR1 MNHNY and CDR2 SVGAGI (reference sequence). The J segment lost 6 bases and the V segment lost 5 bases, leaving 6 bases of the junction unmatched. The CDR3 has 13 amino acids. CDR3 sequence reads: CASSDRERNGYTF. CDR3 bases: TGTGCCAGCAGTGACAGGGAACGAAATGGCTACACCTTC.

The chain carries TRBV5-1 and TRBJ2-7; TRBD1 matches at 8 bases. The J segment lost 6 bases and the V segment lost 5 bases, leaving 7 bases of the junction unmatched. This CDR3 region has 13 residues. Germline V gene lookup returns CDR1 SGHRS and CDR2 YFSETQ. CDR3 nucleotides: TGCGCCAGCAGTTTTGGACAGGGAGGCGAGCAGTACTTC. Encoded protein: CASSFGQGGEQYF.

The genes are TRBV19 and TRBJ1-2, with D possibly being TRBD1 (5 bases). The CDR3 is 16 amino acids. V shed 1 base and J shed 4 bases, with 16 bases lying between them. CDR1 is LNHDA, CDR2 SQIVND, per germline (reference sequence). The chain's CDR3 is CASSIGQDGGGYGYTF. Written as DNA, the CDR3 is TGTGCCAGTAGTATAGGTCAGGACGGCGGGGGCTATGGCTACACCTTC.

The chain combines TRBV24-1 with TRBJ2-3; D call uncertain. Trimming pared 1 base from V and 1 base from J, leaving 8 bases between. Germline V gives CDR1 KGHDR, CDR2 SFDVKD. CDR3 length: 15 residues. DNA of the CDR3: TGTGCCACCAGTGATTTTTATTCCCGCACAGATACGCAGTATTTT. Translation gives CATSDFYSRTDTQYF.

This chain joins TRBV25-1 and TRBJ1-4; D uncertain. Trimming cost V 4 bases and J 10 bases, with 13 bases left between them. The CDR3 consists of 13 residues. Germline loops: CDR1 MGHDK, CDR2 SYGVNS. The CDR3, as DNA: TGTGCCAGCAGTGGGCCTCGGACTGGAAAACTGTTTTTT. This gives the protein CASSGPRTGKLFF.

This chain uses TRBV9 with TRBJ2-1; the match to TRBD2 covers 9 bases. Germline CDR1 is SGDLS and CDR2 is YYNGEE. V lost 1 base, J lost 0 bases, and 5 bases stayed unmatched. The CDR3 is 17 amino acids. The CDR3, as DNA: TGTGCCAGCAGCGTATCGACTAGCGGAAGCTCCTACAATGAGCAGTTCTTC. Encoded protein: CASSVSTSGSSYNEQFF.

This rearrangement joins TRBV27 to TRBJ2-1; TRBD1 aligns across 9 bases. Germline-derived CDR1 and CDR2 are MNHEY and SMNVEV (reference sequence). The CDR3 runs 15 residues. V shed 6 bases and J 3 bases; nucleotides not matched to a gene: 6. DNA for the CDR3: TGTGCCAGCAGACCGGGACAGGGCAACTACAATGAGCAGTTCTTC. Amino acid sequence: CASRPGQGNYNEQFF.

This clone was counted only a few times. This chain uses TRBV27 with TRBJ2-1; 13 bases are a match to TRBD2. V gave up 7 bases and J gave up 3 bases; unmatched junction bases: 9. The CDR3 consists of 17 residues. Germline assignment: CDR1 MNHEY and CDR2 SMNVEV (reference sequence). For the CDR3, the DNA is TGTGCCAGCACCCTGGGGGGACTAGCGGGGAACTACAATGAGCAGTTCTTC. The encoded protein is CASTLGGLAGNYNEQFF.

This chain uses TRBV14 with TRBJ1-1, with D unclear. CDR1 is SGHDN and CDR2 is FVKESK in the germline V gene. V was clipped by 0 bases and J by 8 bases, with 7 bases between them. The CDR3 has 12 residues. The CDR3 DNA reads as TGTGCCAGCAGCCAAGAGGTCGGGGAAGCTTTCTTT. This encodes CASSQEVGEAFF.

This CDR3 reads CASSQDKVGSGTGNTIYF. As DNA, the CDR3 is TGTGCCAGCAGCCAAGATAAGGTTGGGTCAGGTACTGGAAACACCATATATTTT. The chain has TRBV3-1 (or the pseudogene TRBV3-2) and TRBJ1-3; D is uncertain. V lost 0 bases and J lost 2, with 17 bases in between. Per the germline V gene, CDR1 is LGHDT and CDR2 is YNNKEL (reference sequence). The CDR3 extends over 18 amino acids.

Note on this clone: A junction boundary mismatches the germline segment, possibly from a read error. The chain uses TRBV7-7 and TRBJ1-4, with 9 positions matching TRBD1. The CDR3 extends over 16 amino acids. Germline loops: CDR1 SSHAT, CDR2 FNYEAQ (reference sequence). The chain's CDR3 is CASSQGQGFANEKLFF. CDR3 coding DNA: TGTGCTAGCAGCCAGGGACAGGGTTTCGCTAATGAAAAACTGTTTTTT.